Below, 19 T cell receptor beta chains from the same sample are listed, as sequenced in a study of blood T cell repertoires in COVID-19. Assay used: immunoSEQ multiplex PCR; TCRdb lists only in-frame clones, some missing. Among approximately 300,000 clones listed, 80% to 85% were seen once. The sample was peripheral blood. The receptors come from a person between 70 and 80 years old with COVID-19, enrolled during active disease.

V and J are TRBV11-2 and TRBJ2-1, with TRBD2 identical over 7 bases. The length of the CDR3 is 15 residues. The germline gives CDR1 SGHAT, CDR2 FQNNGV. Losses at the gene ends were 4 bases for V and 8 bases for J; bases not matched to a gene: 11. The CDR3 DNA follows: TGTGCCAGCAGCTCCCACCCGTCTGGGAGGGATGAGCAGTTCTTC. Its protein is CASSSHPSGRDEQFF.

The J gene is TRBJ1-2, the V gene TRBV5-5; possible D gene TRBD1, 6 bases. In germline, CDR1 is SGHKS, CDR2 YYEKEE (reference sequence). The CDR3 loop spans 15 amino acids. V shed 2 bases and J shed 6 bases, with 17 bases lying between them. This CDR3 reads CASSFEGVLLDGYTF. CDR3 DNA sequence: TGTGCCAGCAGCTTTGAGGGGGTACTGCTAGATGGCTACACCTTC.

The chain uses TRBV7-2 and TRBJ2-3; 7 bases are a match to TRBD1. The CDR3 extends over 14 amino acids. Germline V gene data show CDR1 as SGHTA and CDR2 as FQGNSA. With V trimmed by 5 bases and J by 2 bases, 4 bases remained unmatched. CDR3 sequence (DNA): TGTGCCAGCAGCCGGGACAGATTCACAGATACGCAGTATTTT. Translated, it gives CASSRDRFTDTQYF. Complete variable domain (other parts from reference TRBV7-2 and TRBJ2-3): GAGVSQSPSNKVTEKGKDVELRCDPISGHTALYWYRQSLGQGLEFLIYFQGNSAPDKSGLPSDRFSAERTGGSVSTLTIQRTQQEDSAVYLCASSRDRFTDTQYFGPGTRLTVL.

The V call is TRBV19, the J call TRBJ1-5; D gene uncertain. In germline, CDR1 is LNHDA, CDR2 SQIVND (reference sequence). Trimming left V 3 bases short and J 7 bases short, with 10 bases between. CDR3 length: 13 residues. The CDR3 DNA sequence: TGTGCCAGTAGTATGGGCTTTTCCCAGCCCCAGCATTTT. The encoded protein is CASSMGFSQPQHF.

V and J are TRBV9 and TRBJ1-2, with TRBD1 as a possible D gene (5 bases). The CDR3 contains 16 residues. CDR1 SGDLS and CDR2 YYNGEE come from the germline V gene. V gave up 3 bases and J gave up 3 bases, with 18 bases separating them. Here the CDR3 reads CASSGGAGIVDYGYTF. The CDR3 DNA follows: TGTGCCAGCAGCGGAGGGGCGGGGATCGTGGACTATGGCTACACCTTC.

The sample holds a few counts of this clone. The chain combines TRBV3-1 (or the pseudogene TRBV3-2) with TRBJ1-5; 7 bases are shared with TRBD1. With V trimmed by 4 bases and J by 0 bases, 0 bases remained unmatched. Germline lookup yields CDR1 LGHDT and CDR2 YNNKEL (reference sequence). The CDR3 spans 14 residues. CDR3 residues: CASSRQGSNQPQHF. The CDR3 DNA sequence: TGTGCCAGCAGCCGACAGGGTAGCAATCAGCCCCAGCATTTT.

The gene calls are TRBV5-1 and TRBJ2-7; perhaps TRBD1 as D (6 bases). The CDR3 runs to 14 residues. Germline assignment: CDR1 SGHRS and CDR2 YFSETQ. V lost 1 base and J lost 2, with 10 bases in between. The CDR3 coding sequence is TGCGCCAGCAGCTTGTCCCAGGGGACCTACGAGCAGTACTTC. Translation gives CASSLSQGTYEQYF.

The J gene is TRBJ2-3, the V gene TRBV29-1, with 11 bases lining up with TRBD2. V trimming: 6 bases; J trimming: 6 bases; junction bases outside the gene matches: 8. Germline V gene lookup returns CDR1 SQVTM and CDR2 ANQGSEA. The CDR3 runs 14 residues. In DNA form, the CDR3 reads TGCAGCGTCCCGGGACTAGCGGAAGGGGATACGCAGTATTTT. This encodes CSVPGLAEGDTQYF.

The rearrangement joins TRBV27 to TRBJ2-5; 10 nucleotides line up with TRBD1. This CDR3 comprises 14 residues. From germline, CDR1 is MNHEY and CDR2 SMNVEV (reference sequence). V lost 6 bases and J lost 5; bases outside the gene matches: 6. CDR3: CASSPTDRGETQYF. Here the CDR3 DNA reads TGTGCCAGCAGCCCAACGGACAGGGGGGAGACCCAGTACTTC.

The chain combines TRBV21-1 with TRBJ2-1; TRBD1, the table's D call, was not compared with the DNA. TRBV21-1 constitutes a pseudogene. CDR3 size: 17 residues. For the CDR3, the DNA is TGTGCCAGCAGCAAAGTCTGGACAGGAATGGTTTGTAATGAGCAGTTCTTC. Amino acids: CASSKVWTGMVCNEQFF.

The CDR3 reads CASSKEGASTDTQYF. CDR3 DNA sequence: TGTGCCAGCAGCAAAGAAGGGGCCAGCACAGATACGCAGTATTTT. V usage is TRBV21-1 and J usage is TRBJ2-3; the table assigns TRBD1, which was not confirmed against the DNA. TRBV21-1 is a pseudogene. The length of the CDR3 is 15 residues.

The chain employs TRBV11-3 and TRBJ2-5, with TRBD2 identical over 11 bases. J was trimmed by 5 bases and V by 5 bases; bases with no gene match: 13. Germline CDR1 reads SGHNT; CDR2 reads YENEEA. The CDR3 sequence is 17 residues long. CDR3: CASSDFPSSGRLETQYF. CDR3 bases: TGTGCCAGCAGCGACTTTCCTTCTAGCGGGAGGTTGGAGACCCAGTACTTC.

The V gene is TRBV14, the J gene TRBJ1-1; D gene unclear. CDR1 and CDR2 from the germline V gene are SGHDN and FVKESK. The CDR3 contains 13 residues. V lost 1 base and J 4 bases, leaving 7 bases between the germline ends. For the CDR3, the DNA is TGTGCCAGCAGCCAAGCGCGGGTCACTGAAGCTTTCTTT. Protein product: CASSQARVTEAFF.

This rearrangement joins TRBV7-2 to TRBJ2-7; 8 bases map to TRBD2. This CDR3 region has 15 residues. With V trimmed by 1 base and J by 3 bases, 5 bases remained unmatched. Germline lookup yields CDR1 SGHTA and CDR2 FQGNSA. The CDR3 protein is CASSLVGRGGYEQYF. CDR3 in DNA: TGTGCCAGCAGCTTAGTCGGTCGGGGGGGCTACGAGCAGTACTTC.

The sample holds one count of this clone. V gene TRBV6-5 combines with J gene TRBJ1-3, with D possibly being TRBD1 (6 bases). Trimming stripped 6 bases from V and 2 bases from J, with 14 bases between. Germline values: CDR1 MNHEY, CDR2 SVGAGI. The CDR3 contains 15 residues. This chain's CDR3 is CASSLSTGTGNTIYF. The CDR3 coding sequence is TGTGCCAGCAGCCTTAGCACAGGGACTGGAAACACCATATATTTT.

Here the CDR3 reads CASSFGSGRSYEQYF. The CDR3 DNA reads as TGTGCCAGCAGTTTCGGTAGCGGGAGGAGTTACGAGCAGTACTTC. The V call is TRBV28, the J call TRBJ2-7, with 10 bases fitting TRBD2. The V gene end was trimmed by 3 bases and the J gene end by 4 bases; junction bases not matched to a gene: 6. The CDR3 extends over 15 amino acids. Germline values: CDR1 MDHEN, CDR2 SYDVKM.

The V gene is TRBV6-2 or TRBV6-3, the J gene TRBJ2-3; 8 nucleotides agree with TRBD2. The germline gives CDR1 MNHEY, CDR2 SVGEGT. The CDR3 has 17 amino acids. V lost 5 bases and J lost 4; bases outside the gene matches: 14. CDR3 DNA sequence: TGTGCCAGCAGTGTATCCGGGACTAGTGGGGCGTCAGATACGCAGTATTTT. This encodes CASSVSGTSGASDTQYF.

This clone was recorded only once. V is TRBV4-2 and J is TRBJ2-7; possibly TRBD1 for D (5 bases). V shed 1 base and J shed 7 bases, with 14 bases lying between them. From germline, CDR1 is LGHNA and CDR2 YNFKEQ. This CDR3 has 14 amino acids. The CDR3 protein is CASSQVKKGWEQYF. In nucleotides, the CDR3 is TGTGCCAGCAGCCAAGTCAAGAAGGGGTGGGAGCAGTACTTC.

The V gene is TRBV3-1 (or the pseudogene TRBV3-2), the J gene TRBJ1-3, with a weak D call TRBD1 (5 bases). V dropped 5 bases and J dropped 0 bases, with 11 bases sitting between them. The CDR3 length is 15 residues. From germline, CDR1 is LGHDT and CDR2 YNNKEL (reference sequence). The CDR3: CASSSGGVSGNTIYF. The CDR3 region has the DNA TGTGCCAGCAGCAGCGGGGGGGTCTCTGGAAACACCATATATTTT.